These 5 T cell receptor beta chains share one sample of origin, sequenced in a study of cytomegalovirus exposure and HLA in healthy donors. The study ran its PCR with 60 Vbeta and 13 Jbeta primers. TCRdb's copy holds only in-frame clones and misses some; the assay was immunoSEQ multiplex PCR. Of around 160,000 clones listed, around four fifths are singletons. Sequencing was performed on PBMCs. These TCRs come from a man between 18 and 29 years old in good health and CMV-seropositive.

This clone was counted a few times. This chain links TRBV5-1 with TRBJ1-3, with a tentative D call TRBD1 (5 bases). The germline V gene has CDR1 SGHRS and CDR2 YFSETQ. This CDR3 is built from 15 residues. The V and J ends lost 0 bases and 4 bases respectively, with 11 bases between them. The chain's CDR3 is CASSLVSGSGNTIYF. The DNA for the CDR3 is TGCGCCAGCAGCTTGGTTTCAGGGTCCGGAAACACCATATATTTT.

This chain joins TRBV7-2 and TRBJ1-2, with TRBD1 identical over 8 bases. The length of the CDR3 is 12 residues. Germline CDR1 and CDR2: SGHTA and FQGNSA. V was clipped by 5 bases and J by 6 bases; unmatched bases: 2. CDR3 amino acids: CASSGQGDGYTF. Written as DNA, the CDR3 is TGTGCCAGCAGCGGACAGGGAGATGGCTACACCTTC.

This clone was counted only a few times. The chain links TRBV29-1 to TRBJ2-3; TRBD2 is a possible D gene (6 bases). The germline V gene has CDR1 SQVTM and CDR2 ANQGSEA. CDR3 length: 12 amino acids. Trimming removed 5 bases from V and 4 bases from J, with 10 bases in between. The CDR3 DNA reads as TGCAGCGTTCTCGGGAGCCCAGATACGCAGTATTTT. Its translation: CSVLGSPDTQYF.

The V gene is TRBV30, the J gene TRBJ1-1; D not resolved. V was shortened by 1 base and J by 3 bases, with 9 bases between the two germline ends. The CDR3 is made up of 13 amino acids. Germline CDR1 is GTSNPN and CDR2 is SVGIG (reference sequence). The CDR3 bases are TGTGCCTGGAGTGCAGACTCATACACTGAAGCTTTCTTT. Its translation: CAWSADSYTEAFF.

The V gene is TRBV7-2, the J gene TRBJ2-5; D may be TRBD2 (6 bases). Germline CDR1 reads SGHTA; CDR2 reads FQGNSA. The CDR3 extends over 14 amino acids. V was clipped by 4 bases and J by 2 bases, with 11 bases between them. The CDR3 region has the DNA TGTGCCAGCAGCTACCCCGGGAGACAAGAGACCCAGTACTTC. Translation gives CASSYPGRQETQYF.